The clone carrying this T cell receptor (beta chain) has a count of ten or more. The antigen is unknown. V was shortened by 0 bases and J by 4 bases, with 16 bases between the two germline ends. Germline loops: CDR1 LGHNA, CDR2 YSLEER. The CDR3 is 17 residues long. This sample was taken from a study of CD8 T cells in ankylosing spondylitis. The study, taken as a whole, reports: Within ankylosing spondylitis blood, a TCR beta motif made up of seven to nine highly homologous variants appeared to be characteristic. Matched synovial fluid from ankylosing spondylitis patients was reported to be enriched for disease-linked clones.

Molecular-barcoded quantitative 5'-RACE produced these TCR beta libraries. TCRdb reprocessed the 5' RACE reads with MiXCR, giving one entry per CDR3 protein. The sample contains around 490,000 distinct CDR3 sequences, about 5.4% of which appear only once. The sequence came from a male donor with ankylosing spondylitis. The rearrangement links TRBV4-3 to TRBJ2-4, with D possibly being TRBD1 or TRBD2 (6 bases each). The sequenced sample was blood, either unsorted or a sorted T cell fraction (not recorded which). In nucleotides, the CDR3 is TGCGCCAGCAGCCAAGATAAGTGGGGGGCGCTTAAAAACATTCAGTACTTC. This encodes CASSQDKWGALKNIQYF.